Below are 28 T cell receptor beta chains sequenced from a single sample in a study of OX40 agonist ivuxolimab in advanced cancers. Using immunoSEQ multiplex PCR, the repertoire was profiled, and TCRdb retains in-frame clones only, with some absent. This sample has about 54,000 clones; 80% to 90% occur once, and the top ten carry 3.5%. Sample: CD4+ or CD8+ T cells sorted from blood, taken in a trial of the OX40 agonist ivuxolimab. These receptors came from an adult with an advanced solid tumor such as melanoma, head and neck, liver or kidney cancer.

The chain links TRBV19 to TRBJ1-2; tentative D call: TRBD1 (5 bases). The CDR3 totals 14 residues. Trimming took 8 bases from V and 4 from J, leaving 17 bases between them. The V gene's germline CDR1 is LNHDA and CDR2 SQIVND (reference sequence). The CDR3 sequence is CASQAGDRIYGYTF. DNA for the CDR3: TGTGCCAGTCAGGCGGGGGATCGAATCTATGGCTACACCTTC.

The DNA for the CDR3 is TGTGCCATCAGTGTGTCCAGCGGGAAAAGCACAGATACGCAGTATTTT. It codes for CAISVSSGKSTDTQYF. This chain links TRBV10-3 with TRBJ2-3; 7 bases are shared with TRBD2. Trimming at V came to 4 bases and at J to 0 bases, leaving 7 bases not matched to a gene. CDR1 is ENHRY, CDR2 SYGVKD, per germline. This CDR3 is 16 amino acids long.

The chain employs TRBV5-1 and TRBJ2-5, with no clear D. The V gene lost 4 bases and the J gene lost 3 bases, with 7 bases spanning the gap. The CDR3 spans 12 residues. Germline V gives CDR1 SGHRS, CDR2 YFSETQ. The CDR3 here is CASSAGEETQYF. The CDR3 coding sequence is TGCGCCAGCAGCGCCGGAGAAGAGACCCAGTACTTC.

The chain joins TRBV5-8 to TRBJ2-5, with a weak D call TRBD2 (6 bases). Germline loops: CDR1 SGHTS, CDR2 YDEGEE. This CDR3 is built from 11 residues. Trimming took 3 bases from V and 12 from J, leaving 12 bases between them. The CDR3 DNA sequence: TGTGCCAGCAGCTGGGACTGGAGGGAGTACTTC. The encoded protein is CASSWDWREYF.

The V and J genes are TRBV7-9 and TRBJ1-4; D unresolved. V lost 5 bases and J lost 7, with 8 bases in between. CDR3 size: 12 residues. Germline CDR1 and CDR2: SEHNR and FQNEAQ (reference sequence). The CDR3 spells CASSQIVEKLFF. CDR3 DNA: TGTGCCAGCAGCCAGATCGTTGAAAAACTGTTTTTT.

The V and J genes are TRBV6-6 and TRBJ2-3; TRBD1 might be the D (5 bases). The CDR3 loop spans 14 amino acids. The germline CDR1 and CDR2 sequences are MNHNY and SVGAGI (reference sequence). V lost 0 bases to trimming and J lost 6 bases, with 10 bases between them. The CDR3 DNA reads TGTGCCAGCAGTTACTCTTTCTGGGGCGATACGCAGTATTTT. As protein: CASSYSFWGDTQYF.

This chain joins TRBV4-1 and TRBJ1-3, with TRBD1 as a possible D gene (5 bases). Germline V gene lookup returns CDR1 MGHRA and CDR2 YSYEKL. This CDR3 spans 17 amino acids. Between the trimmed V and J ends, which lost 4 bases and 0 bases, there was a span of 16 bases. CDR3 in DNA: TGCGCCAGCAGCCGCCCCTCGAGGGGATACTCTGGAAACACCATATATTTT. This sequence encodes CASSRPSRGYSGNTIYF.

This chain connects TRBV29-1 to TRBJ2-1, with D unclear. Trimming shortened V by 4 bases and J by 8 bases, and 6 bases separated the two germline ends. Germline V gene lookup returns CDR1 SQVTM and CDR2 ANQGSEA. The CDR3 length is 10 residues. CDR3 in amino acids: CSVVWHEQFF. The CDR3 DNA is TGCAGCGTTGTTTGGCATGAGCAGTTCTTC.

The chain's CDR3 is CASSLAGGNQPQHF. DNA of the CDR3: TGCGCCAGCAGCTTGGCGGGTGGTAATCAGCCCCAGCATTTT. The chain recombines TRBV5-1 with TRBJ1-5; D call uncertain. The CDR3 length is 14 residues. The V gene's germline CDR1 is SGHRS and CDR2 YFSETQ. The V end was cut by 0 bases, the J end by 4 bases, with 8 bases between.

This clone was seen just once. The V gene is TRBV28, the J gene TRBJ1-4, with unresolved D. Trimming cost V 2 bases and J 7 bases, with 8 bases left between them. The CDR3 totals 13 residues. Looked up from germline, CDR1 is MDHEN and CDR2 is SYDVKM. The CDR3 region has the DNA TGTGCCAGCAGTTTACAGGTCTCTGAAAAACTGTTTTTT. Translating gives CASSLQVSEKLFF.

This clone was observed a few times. CDR3 sequence (DNA): TGTGCCTGGAGTCGACAGGGGAACACTGAAGCTTTCTTT. This codes for CAWSRQGNTEAFF. The rearrangement uses TRBV30 and TRBJ1-1; 7 bases line up with TRBD1. The V gene end was trimmed by 2 bases and the J gene end by 1 base; junction bases not matched to a gene: 1. Germline V gives CDR1 GTSNPN, CDR2 SVGIG (reference sequence). This CDR3 spans 13 amino acids. The entire variable domain, with the rest obtained from reference TRBV30 and TRBJ1-1, is as follows: SQTIHQWPATLVQPVGSPLSLECTVEGTSNPNLYWYRQAAGRGLQLLFYSVGIGQISSEVPQNLSASRPQDRQFILSSKKLLLSDSGFYLCAWSRQGNTEAFFGQGTRLTVV.

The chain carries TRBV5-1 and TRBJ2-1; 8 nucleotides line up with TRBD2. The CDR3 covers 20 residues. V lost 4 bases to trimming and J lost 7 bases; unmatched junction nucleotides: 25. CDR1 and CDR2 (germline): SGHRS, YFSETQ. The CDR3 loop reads CASSPPVGLERREVKNEQFF. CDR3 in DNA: TGCGCCAGCAGCCCCCCCGTCGGGTTAGAAAGGCGGGAGGTGAAGAATGAGCAGTTCTTC.

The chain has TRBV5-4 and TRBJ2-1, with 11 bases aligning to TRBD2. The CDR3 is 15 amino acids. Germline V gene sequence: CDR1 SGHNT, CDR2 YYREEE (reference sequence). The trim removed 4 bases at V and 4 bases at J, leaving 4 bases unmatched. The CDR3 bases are TGTGCCAGCAGCCCCAGACTAGCGGGATACAATGAGCAGTTCTTC. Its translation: CASSPRLAGYNEQFF.

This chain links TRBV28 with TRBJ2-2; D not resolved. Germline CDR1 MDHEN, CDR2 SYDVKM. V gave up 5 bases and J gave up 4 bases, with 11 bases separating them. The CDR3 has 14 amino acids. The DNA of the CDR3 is TGTGCCAGCAGTAGCCCGGGCAGCACCGGGGAGCTGTTTTTT. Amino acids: CASSSPGSTGELFF.

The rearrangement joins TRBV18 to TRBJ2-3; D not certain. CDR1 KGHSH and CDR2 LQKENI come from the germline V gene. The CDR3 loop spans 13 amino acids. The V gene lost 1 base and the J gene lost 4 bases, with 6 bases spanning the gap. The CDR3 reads CASSPQSPDTQYF. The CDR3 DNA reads TGTGCCAGCTCACCACAGTCCCCAGATACGCAGTATTTT. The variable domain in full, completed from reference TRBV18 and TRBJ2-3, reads NAGVMQNPRHLVRRRGQEARLRCSPMKGHSHVYWYRQLPEEGLKFMVYLQKENIIDESGMPKERFSAEFPKEGPSILRIQQVVRGDSAAYFCASSPQSPDTQYFGPGTRLTVL.

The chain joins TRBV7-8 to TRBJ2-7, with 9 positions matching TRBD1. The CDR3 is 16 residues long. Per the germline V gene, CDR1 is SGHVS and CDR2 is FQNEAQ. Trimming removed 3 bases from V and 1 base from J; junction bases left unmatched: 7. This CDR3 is CASSLRTGTGSYEQYF. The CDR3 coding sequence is TGTGCCAGCAGCTTGAGAACCGGGACAGGGTCCTACGAGCAGTACTTC.

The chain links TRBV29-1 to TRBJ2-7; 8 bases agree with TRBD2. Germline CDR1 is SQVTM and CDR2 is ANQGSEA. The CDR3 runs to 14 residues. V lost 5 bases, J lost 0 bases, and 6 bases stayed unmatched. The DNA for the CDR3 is TGCAGCGTTTTTGAGACTAGCGTCTCCTACGAGCAGTACTTC. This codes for CSVFETSVSYEQYF.

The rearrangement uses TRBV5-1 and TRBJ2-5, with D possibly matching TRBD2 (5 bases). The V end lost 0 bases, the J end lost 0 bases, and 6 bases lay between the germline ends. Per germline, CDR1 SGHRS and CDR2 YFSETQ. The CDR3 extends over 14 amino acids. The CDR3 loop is CASSLGGYQETQYF. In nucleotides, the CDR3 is TGCGCCAGCAGCTTGGGCGGGTACCAAGAGACCCAGTACTTC.

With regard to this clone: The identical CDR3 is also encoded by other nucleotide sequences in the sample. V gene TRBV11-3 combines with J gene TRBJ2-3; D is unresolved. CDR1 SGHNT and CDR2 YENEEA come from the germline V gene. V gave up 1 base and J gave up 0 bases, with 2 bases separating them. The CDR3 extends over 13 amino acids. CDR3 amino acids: CASSLGSTDTQYF. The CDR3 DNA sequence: TGTGCCAGCAGCTTAGGCAGCACAGATACGCAGTATTTT.

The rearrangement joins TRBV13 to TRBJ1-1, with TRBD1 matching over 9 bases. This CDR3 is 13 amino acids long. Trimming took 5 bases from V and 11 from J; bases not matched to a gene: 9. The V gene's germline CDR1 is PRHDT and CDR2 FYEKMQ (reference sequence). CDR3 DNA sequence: TGTGCCAGCAGCAGGGGGGACAGGGCGGGCGCTTTCTTT. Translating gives CASSRGDRAGAFF.

CDR3 in amino acids: CASSANPDSKETQYF. The CDR3 DNA is TGTGCCAGCTCAGCCAACCCGGACAGTAAAGAGACCCAGTACTTC. The rearrangement uses TRBV18 and TRBJ2-5, with D perhaps matching TRBD1 (6 bases). The germline V gene has CDR1 KGHSH and CDR2 LQKENI. V gave up 5 bases and J gave up 3 bases, with 16 bases separating them. The CDR3 is made up of 15 amino acids.

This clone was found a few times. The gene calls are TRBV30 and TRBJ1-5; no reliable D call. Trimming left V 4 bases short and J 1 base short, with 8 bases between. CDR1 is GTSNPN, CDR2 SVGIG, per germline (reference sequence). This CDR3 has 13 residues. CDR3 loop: CAWNRLSNQPQHF. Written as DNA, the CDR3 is TGTGCCTGGAACCGACTAAGCAATCAGCCCCAGCATTTT.

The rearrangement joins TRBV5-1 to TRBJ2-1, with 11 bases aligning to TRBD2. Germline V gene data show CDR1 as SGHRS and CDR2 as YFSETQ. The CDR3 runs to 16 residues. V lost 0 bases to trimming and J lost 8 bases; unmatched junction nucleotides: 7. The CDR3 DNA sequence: TGCGCCAGCAGCTTGGTCGGACTAGCGGGTTACTATGAGCAGTTCTTC. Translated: CASSLVGLAGYYEQFF. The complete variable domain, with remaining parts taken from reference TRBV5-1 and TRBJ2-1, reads KAGVTQTPRYLIKTRGQQVTLSCSPISGHRSVSWYQQTPGQGLQFLFEYFSETQRNKGNFPGRFSGRQFSNSRSEMNVSTLELGDSALYLCASSLVGLAGYYEQFFGPGTRLTVL.

The CDR3 spells CASSEPYRDTEAFF. Here the CDR3 DNA reads TGTGCCAGCAGTGAACCCTACAGGGACACTGAAGCTTTCTTT. The chain has TRBV6-1 and TRBJ1-1; possibly TRBD1 for D (6 bases). The CDR3 spans 14 residues. Trimming pared 2 bases from V and 3 bases from J, leaving 10 bases between. Germline lookup yields CDR1 MNHNS and CDR2 SASEGT.

CDR3 residues: CASSRTSVTYEQYF. CDR3 sequence (DNA): TGTGCCAGCTCACGGACTAGCGTTACCTACGAGCAGTACTTC. The V call is TRBV18, the J call TRBJ2-7; 9 bases match TRBD2. The CDR3 loop spans 14 amino acids. The junction had 3 bases not matched to a gene; V was cut back by 4 bases and J by 2 bases. Per germline, CDR1 KGHSH and CDR2 LQKENI.

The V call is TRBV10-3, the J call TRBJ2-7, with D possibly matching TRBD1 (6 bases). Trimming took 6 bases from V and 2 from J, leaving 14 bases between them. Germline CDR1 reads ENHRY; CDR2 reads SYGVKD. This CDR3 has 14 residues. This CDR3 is CAIRNRDMAYEQYF. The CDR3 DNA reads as TGTGCCATCAGAAACCGGGACATGGCCTACGAGCAGTACTTC.

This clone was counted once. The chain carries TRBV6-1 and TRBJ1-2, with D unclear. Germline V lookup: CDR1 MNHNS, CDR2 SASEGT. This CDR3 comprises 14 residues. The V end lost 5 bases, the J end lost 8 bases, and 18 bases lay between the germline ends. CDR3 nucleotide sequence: TGTGCCAGCAGTATCTTTGACGTTGTGGACGGCTACACCTTC. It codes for CASSIFDVVDGYTF.

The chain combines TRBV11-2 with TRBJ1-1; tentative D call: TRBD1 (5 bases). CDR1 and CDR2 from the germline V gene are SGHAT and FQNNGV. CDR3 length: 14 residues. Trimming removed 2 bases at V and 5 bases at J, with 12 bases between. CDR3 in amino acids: CASSLLREGTEAFF. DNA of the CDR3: TGTGCCAGCAGCTTACTCAGGGAGGGGACTGAAGCTTTCTTT.